These T cell receptor beta chains were read from a single sample in a study of blood T cell repertoires in COVID-19. Method: immunoSEQ multiplex PCR; TCRdb's copy keeps in-frame clones and lacks some. The sample has just over 200,000 clones, 70% to 90% seen once. The sequenced sample was peripheral blood. The receptor source for this set is an elderly man with acute or convalescent COVID-19. The conserved cysteine and the conserved F or W are not part of the CDR3 here. Size tells how often a clone was seen (once, few, many) or the class of an expanded clone, and some rows leave it out.

J gene: TRBJ2-5; V gene: TRBV13; clone size: NA; CDR3 protein: ASSLGLAGGQETQY
J gene: TRBJ2-1; V gene: TRBV5-7; clone size: NA; CDR3 protein: ASSPWAGGPYSYNEQF
J gene: TRBJ2-3; V gene: TRBV16; clone size: NA; CDR3 protein: ASSQSTTLSTDTQY
J gene: TRBJ1-2; V gene: TRBV7-8; clone size: NA; CDR3 protein: ASSRGVNYGYT
J gene: TRBJ2-7; V gene: TRBV7-2; clone size: NA; CDR3 protein: ASSLQGQGYHEQY
J gene: TRBJ2-4; V gene: TRBV10-1; clone size: few; CDR3 protein: ASSAYRRNIQY
J gene: TRBJ2-1; V gene: TRBV5-4; clone size: NA; CDR3 protein: ASSLAWAGNNNEQF
J gene: TRBJ2-5; V gene: TRBV24-1; clone size: NA; CDR3 protein: ATSDLRGETQY
J gene: TRBJ1-3; V gene: TRBV10-3; clone size: NA; CDR3 protein: ATGGGGSGNTIY
J gene: TRBJ1-1; V gene: TRBV28; clone size: NA; CDR3 protein: ASEGNTEAF
J gene: TRBJ2-4; V gene: TRBV6-1; clone size: NA; CDR3 protein: ASSEVRDIQY
J gene: TRBJ2-4; V gene: TRBV5-1; clone size: NA; CDR3 protein: ASRQTGTGVTKNIQY
J gene: TRBJ1-3; V gene: TRBV18; clone size: NA; CDR3 protein: ASSTITGTGNTIY
J gene: TRBJ2-1; V gene: TRBV5-1; clone size: NA; CDR3 protein: ASSRSGTGRSYNEQF
J gene: TRBJ1-3; V gene: TRBV21-1; clone size: NA; CDR3 protein: ASSKGGGRLRSGNTIY
J gene: TRBJ1-1; V gene: TRBV30; clone size: NA; CDR3 protein: AWSVGWTGSTEAF
J gene: TRBJ1-3; V gene: TRBV6-5; clone size: NA; CDR3 protein: ASSPQGNTIY
J gene: TRBJ2-5; V gene: TRBV6-5; clone size: NA; CDR3 protein: ASSQTIKEETQY
J gene: TRBJ2-5; V gene: TRBV5-1; clone size: NA; CDR3 protein: ASSLRTHQETQY
J gene: TRBJ2-2; V gene: TRBV18; clone size: NA; CDR3 protein: ASSPLLPDRVDTGELF
J gene: TRBJ2-3; V gene: TRBV12-5; clone size: NA; CDR3 protein: ASSRDWSTDTQY
J gene: TRBJ2-2; V gene: TRBV6-5; clone size: once; CDR3 protein: ASSAGTANTGELF
J gene: TRBJ2-2; V gene: TRBV19; clone size: once; CDR3 protein: ASSITLEREDTGELF
J gene: TRBJ1-2; V gene: TRBV6-2/TRBV6-3; clone size: NA; CDR3 protein: ASSLPGQGFGGYT
J gene: TRBJ2-7; V gene: TRBV10-3; clone size: NA; CDR3 protein: AISRDYGEQY
J gene: TRBJ2-5; V gene: TRBV7-9; clone size: NA; CDR3 protein: ASSSNRGGETQY
J gene: TRBJ2-3; V gene: TRBV4-1; clone size: NA; CDR3 protein: ASSPRGAGEDTQY
J gene: TRBJ1-1; V gene: TRBV19; clone size: NA; CDR3 protein: ASSPLTGRRTEAF
J gene: TRBJ2-5; V gene: TRBV6-2/TRBV6-3; clone size: NA; CDR3 protein: ASSLSLSGPQETQY
J gene: TRBJ2-2; V gene: TRBV7-9; clone size: NA; CDR3 protein: ASSGSLEGASGAGELF
J gene: TRBJ1-1; V gene: TRBV5-4; clone size: NA; CDR3 protein: ASLARTGVNTEAF
J gene: TRBJ1-1; V gene: TRBV6-6; clone size: NA; CDR3 protein: ASSYSGGRGLEAF
J gene: TRBJ2-7; V gene: TRBV6-5; clone size: NA; CDR3 protein: ASSYSASSYEQY
J gene: TRBJ1-4; V gene: TRBV6-6; clone size: NA; CDR3 protein: ASGTANEKLF
J gene: TRBJ1-5; V gene: TRBV18; clone size: NA; CDR3 protein: ASSLGGQVSNQPQH
J gene: TRBJ1-5; V gene: TRBV19; clone size: NA; CDR3 protein: ASVRDRAYTQPQH